This T cell receptor beta chain originates from a study of blood T cell repertoires in COVID-19. The overall study: Donors in the United States, Italy and Spain gave samples during acute or convalescent COVID-19.

The V end was cut by 4 bases, the J end by 0 bases, with 9 bases between. The CDR3 is 14 amino acids. The germline V gene has CDR1 LGHDT and CDR2 YNNKEL (reference sequence). Assay: immunoSEQ multiplex PCR; the TCRdb copy retains only in-frame clones and omits some. The sample has about 100,000 clones; around 73% are singletons. The receptor's source is a man aged 55 to 70 with active or convalescent COVID-19. The specimen was peripheral blood. The chain employs TRBV3-1 (or the pseudogene TRBV3-2) and TRBJ1-1; a weak D match, TRBD1 (6 bases). The CDR3 here is CASSRGHLNTEAFF. DNA for the CDR3: TGTGCCAGCAGCCGGGGACATCTGAACACTGAAGCTTTCTTT.